This section outlines one TCR beta chain sequence together with its context. Its antigen remains unknown. CDR1 SGHRS and CDR2 YFSETQ come from the germline V gene. The CDR3 totals 15 residues. V dropped 0 bases and J dropped 5; count of bases not matched to a gene: 6. This entry is derived from a study of radiotherapy plus CTLA-4 blockade in lung cancer. Study-level findings and limits: TCR clones from tumors expanded in blood after radiotherapy plus ipilimumab.

Some clones are missing from TCRdb's copy, which holds only in-frame ones; the method was immunoSEQ multiplex PCR. The table shows approximately 100,000 clones, with 75% to 85% occurring only once. The sample was peripheral blood, taken from a patient treated with radiotherapy plus ipilimumab. The chain joins TRBV5-1 to TRBJ2-7; 9 bases match TRBD1. The receptor's source is a human donor with non-small cell lung cancer who had a partial response to radiotherapy plus ipilimumab. The CDR3 DNA is TGCGCCAGCAGCTTGGCGGGACAGGGAGTCGACGAGCAGTACTTC. This codes for CASSLAGQGVDEQYF.